Listed below are T cell receptor beta chains from one sample, sequenced in a study of T cells after yellow fever vaccination. MiXCR was run by TCRdb on the 5' RACE reads, yielding one entry per CDR3 protein. In the table there are 300,000 to 450,000 distinct CDR3 sequences, 6.2% of which are singletons. Sequenced material: PBMCs, taken 5 days after the yellow fever booster vaccination. Source of these receptors: a young man who received the YFV17D yellow fever vaccine. The CDR3 runs from the conserved cysteine through the conserved F or W. The D gene is left open where the match is weak. Not every row has a clone size; where given, it reads once, few, many or a size class.

TRBJ2-5 | TRBD2 | few | TRBV7-2 | CASSRGTSGETQYF | TGTGCCAGCAGCCGTGGGACTAGCGGGGAGACCCAGTACTTC
TRBJ2-3 | TRBD2 | - | TRBV11-1 | CASSPRTRRCTDTQYF | TGTGCCAGCAGCCCCAGGACTAGGAGATGCACAGATACGCAGTATTTT
TRBJ2-3 | TRBD2 | many | TRBV12-3/TRBV12-4 | CASSPQGGYDTQYF | TGTGCCAGCAGTCCCCAGGGAGGGTACGATACGCAGTATTTT
TRBJ2-2 | - | - | TRBV7-8 | CASSLSRGGTTGWRELFF | TGTGCCAGCAGCTTATCTAGAGGCGGGACAACAGGCTGGCGGGAGCTGTTTTTT
TRBJ2-5 | - | many | TRBV6-5 | CASSYAGTETQYF | TGTGCCAGCAGTTACGCGGGGACGGAGACCCAGTACTTC
TRBJ2-3 | - | - | TRBV7-2 | CASSLFLGPDTQYF | TGTGCCAGCAGCTTATTCCTGGGCCCAGATACGCAGTATTTT
TRBJ2-1 | TRBD2 | few | TRBV6-1 | CASNSGTSGSQEQFF | TGTGCCAGCAACTCGGGGACTAGCGGGAGTCAAGAGCAGTTCTTC
TRBJ2-6 | - | - | TRBV4-3 | CASSQEGANVLTF | TGCGCCAGCAGCCAAGAAGGGGCCAACGTCCTGACTTTC
TRBJ2-7 | - | few | TRBV7-2 | CASSLFGTDRDEQYF | TGTGCCAGCAGCTTATTCGGGACGGACCGAGACGAGCAGTACTTC
TRBJ2-1 | - | many | TRBV6-5 | CASSYGEGNEQFF | TGTGCCAGCAGTTATGGGGAAGGAAATGAGCAGTTCTTC
TRBJ2-7 | - | - | TRBV20-1 | CSARDVTGSYEQYF | TGCAGTGCTAGAGATGTGACGGGGAGCTACGAGCAGTACTTC
TRBJ2-1 | - | - | TRBV29-1 | CSGNRLVGDNEQFF | TGCAGCGGCAACAGACTAGTCGGGGACAATGAGCAGTTCTTC
TRBJ2-1 | - | many | TRBV20-1 | CSAREVNNYNEQFF | TGCAGTGCTAGAGAGGTGAATAACTACAATGAGCAGTTCTTC
TRBJ2-3 | - | few | TRBV6-5 | CASSYETSRDTQYF | TGTGCCAGCAGTTACGAAACGTCCCGGGATACGCAGTATTTT
TRBJ1-3 | - | few | TRBV5-1 | CASSYGTAVSGNTIYF | TGCGCCAGCAGCTACGGGACCGCCGTATCTGGAAACACCATATATTTT
TRBJ2-1 | TRBD1 | few | TRBV7-2 | CASRAGGAGYNEQFF | TGTGCCAGCAGGGCAGGGGGCGCCGGGTACAATGAGCAGTTCTTC
TRBJ2-7 | - | many | TRBV30 | CAWSDSRSFSYEQYF | TGTGCCTGGAGCGATAGCAGGTCCTTTTCCTACGAGCAGTACTTC
TRBJ2-3 | - | few | TRBV29-1 | CSGLRTDTQYF | TGCAGCGGCCTTCGCACAGATACGCAGTATTTT
TRBJ2-7 | TRBD2 | - | TRBV18 | CASSPLGSGKRIEQYF | TGTGCCAGCTCACCCCTGGGGAGCGGGAAGAGGATCGAGCAGTACTTC
TRBJ1-1 | - | many | TRBV7-9 | CASSLVERTEAFF | TGTGCCAGCAGCTTAGTCGAGAGGACTGAAGCTTTCTTT
TRBJ2-2 | - | - | TRBV2 | CASSLFGVAGVVTGELFF | TGTGCCAGCAGTTTATTCGGGGTCGCCGGTGTGGTCACCGGGGAGCTGTTTTTT
TRBJ2-5 | - | - | TRBV7-9 | CASGWTAQETQYF | TGTGCCAGCGGATGGACAGCTCAAGAGACCCAGTACTTC